Listed here is a single T cell receptor (beta chain). Its antigen is undetermined. At baseline, cycle 4 day 1, and cycle 7 day 1, blood was sampled. This specimen comes from a study of OX40 agonist ivuxolimab in advanced cancers. For the study at large: Patients enrolled in dose escalation were diagnosed with hepatocellular carcinoma, melanoma, renal cell or head and neck cancer. Those enrolled were less than 85% male, with a mean age of approximately 60 years and ages from 23 to 79.

The study's findings and limits: Individuals who were partial responders at 0.1-3.0 mg/kg had clonal expansion that ranked among the lowest.

This table comes from immunoSEQ multiplex PCR, and its TCRdb copy is limited to in-frame clones, with some not included. The table lists some 73,000 clones, approximately 86% of them singletons. The starting material was CD4+ or CD8+ T cells sorted from blood, obtained in a trial of the OX40 agonist ivuxolimab. This sequence was found in an adult with an advanced solid tumor such as melanoma, head and neck, liver or kidney cancer.

The CDR3 sequence is CASSQYPGQGEGYTF. The CDR3 DNA sequence: TGCGCCAGCAGCCAATACCCGGGACAGGGAGAAGGCTACACCTTC. V usage is TRBV5-1 and J usage is TRBJ1-2; TRBD1 matches 9 bases. Germline trimming cut 4 bases from V and 8 bases from J; bases unmatched to any gene: 12. CDR3 size: 15 residues. CDR1 SGHRS and CDR2 YFSETQ come from the germline V gene.